Detailed here is one T cell receptor beta chain. Authors' analysis steps: Estimation of nucleated cell counts relied on the amplification of reference gene primers. The protocol was immunoSEQ multiplex PCR, while the TCRdb copy is restricted to in-frame clones and leaves out a portion. V and J calls and clone size are as listed in that table; D and trimming were resolved from the DNA. The repertoire holds a few hundred thousand clones, with 75% to 90% as singletons. The entry originates in a study of blood T cell repertoires in COVID-19. The CDR3 length is 16 residues. Germline assignment: CDR1 KGHSH and CDR2 LQKENI. V lost 3 bases, J lost 0 bases, and 12 bases lay in between.

The rearrangement uses TRBV18 and TRBJ2-4; a possible D gene is TRBD1 (6 bases). The specimen was peripheral blood. The receptor comes from a man younger than 35 with active or convalescent COVID-19. The DNA of the CDR3 is TGTGCCAGCTCACCCCGGGACACGGGAGCCAAAAACATTCAGTACTTC. Protein: CASSPRDTGAKNIQYF.